This paragraph reports one T cell receptor (beta chain). This clone was observed a single time. Its target antigen remains unknown. No much larger clone exists at a distance of one base, and base qualities are not known. The CDR3 regions of human TCRbeta chains were analyzed by immunosequencing. The study's own analysis went as follows. Repertoire TCRs were matched against a reference library of SARS-CoV-2-specific TCRs generated with the MIRA antigen-specificity platform. Breadth was defined as the fraction of unique TCRs that were SARS-CoV-2-associated, and depth was defined as the fraction of total T cells that were SARS-CoV-2-associated. Using the MIRA data, every spike-specific TCR was mapped to the spike region that the TCR reacted to and assigned to either a CD4 or a CD8 class. Log10-transformed breadth and depth values were compared by one-way ANOVA with Sidak's multiple comparisons tests. Held by TCRdb, this immuneACCESS table contains in-frame sequences only and omits some clones. Under half of the omission traces to an unresolved V gene where checked; the cause of the rest is unknown. V and J calls plus clone size are reproduced from that table; the DNA served to infer D and trimming. This sample comprises roughly 100,000 clones, roughly 82% of them detected only once. The leading ten clones occupy around 5% of the sample.

These data belong to a study of T cell responses to AZD1222 COVID-19 vaccine (dated by TCRdb to about 2021). About the investigation overall: AZD1222 recipients given second doses at about 4 weeks or at about 12 weeks were pooled, since spike-specific TCR depth and breadth were not found to differ between the two schedules. A total of 233 trial participants underwent TCR sequencing, of whom under 220 had received two doses of AZD1222 and 26 had received two doses of the MenACWY control vaccine. Trial participants were enrolled by age into 18-55, 56-69 and 70-plus year subgroups, with around 140, 26 and 57 TCR-sequenced participants respectively. The full study reports these points: In the small 56-69-year group, the increase in depth fell short of significance, most likely because of low power. Reportedly, close to half of the unique spike-specific TCRs recognized epitopes lying outside the regions that are mutated in the B.1.351 and B.1.1.7 variants. The vaccine-associated CD4 TCRs covered the entire spike protein, and the dominant responses fell in regions 160-218 and 743-854. Spike-specific TCR breadth and depth rose significantly after two AZD1222 doses compared with day 0 and with MenACWY recipients. Participants were mostly white British, with more females than males. The authors suggested clonal diversity may have been underestimated. No day 14 peak-response samples were available, so repertoires were characterized only after the peak T cell response. Conclusions about previously exposed vaccinees are limited, since just six AZD1222 recipients were seropositive for SARS-CoV-2 at baseline.

This specimen's time point label, interpreted: baseline before first vaccination. Vaccinee samples were obtained from the UK trials COV001 and COV002, which included a single-blind randomized controlled phase 2/3 trial of AZD1222 (ChAdOx1 nCoV-19) in healthy adults. For TCRbeta chain sequencing, PBMC samples from trial participants were taken at day 0 and at day 28 after the second dose. After removal of 6 bases from V and 6 bases from J, the junction retains 14 bases not matched to a gene. CDR1 and CDR2 are drawn from the germline V gene: SQVTM, ANQGSEA. CDR3 length: 15 amino acids, cysteine to phenylalanine. Here the CDR3 DNA is all that survives: 45 bases in frame from base 1.

This sample comprised peripheral blood, obtained on day 0 of AZD1222 vaccination. The sequence is built from TRBV29-1 and TRBJ1-3, with 7 bases in between that match TRBD1. The source of this sequence is an adult in good health. The CDR3 reads CSVRPSWTGQNTIYF. The DNA sequence reads TGCAGCGTCAGGCCCTCCTGGACAGGACAAAACACCATATATTTT.